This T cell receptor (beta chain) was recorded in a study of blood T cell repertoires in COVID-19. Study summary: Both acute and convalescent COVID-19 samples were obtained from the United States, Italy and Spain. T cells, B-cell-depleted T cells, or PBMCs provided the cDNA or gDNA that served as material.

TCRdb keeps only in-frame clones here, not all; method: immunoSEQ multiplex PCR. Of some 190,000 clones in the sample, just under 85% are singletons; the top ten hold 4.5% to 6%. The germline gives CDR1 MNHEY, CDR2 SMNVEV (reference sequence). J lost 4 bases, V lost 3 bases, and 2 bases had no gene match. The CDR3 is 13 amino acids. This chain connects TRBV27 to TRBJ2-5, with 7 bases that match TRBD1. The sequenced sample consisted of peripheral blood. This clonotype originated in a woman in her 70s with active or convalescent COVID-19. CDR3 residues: CASSLYRGETQYF. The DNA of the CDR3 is TGTGCCAGCAGTTTGTACAGGGGAGAGACCCAGTACTTC.